This is a list of T cell receptor beta chains from one sample in a study of shared clonotypes between healthy human individuals. The assay was immunoSEQ multiplex PCR, and TCRdb's table has in-frame clones only and misses some. The sample shows approximately 88,000 clones, around 68% of them seen only once. Sequencing was performed on memory CD8+ T cells sorted from blood. The receptors here all came from a man aged 25 to 45 in good health. The CDR3 runs from the conserved cysteine through the conserved F or W. A D gene is named only where the DNA matches it firmly. A row's size may be missing; if present it is once, few, many or a size class.

j_call: TRBJ2-7; v_call: TRBV5-6; clone_size: .; d_call: .; cdr3_nt: TGTGCCAGCAGCTTAGCACATCGCTACGAGCAGTACTTC; cdr3_aa: CASSLAHRYEQYF
j_call: TRBJ2-6; v_call: TRBV5-1; clone_size: .; d_call: .; cdr3_nt: TGCGCCAGCAGCCTGAAATCTGGGGCCAACGTCCTGACTTTC; cdr3_aa: CASSLKSGANVLTF
j_call: TRBJ1-5; v_call: TRBV7-9; clone_size: .; d_call: TRBD1; cdr3_nt: TGTGCCAGCAGCTTAGCGCGGGCAGGGGGTAATCAGCCCCAGCATTTT; cdr3_aa: CASSLARAGGNQPQHF
j_call: TRBJ2-1; v_call: TRBV4-3; clone_size: .; d_call: TRBD2; cdr3_nt: TGCGCCAGCAGCCAAGAGGTGGGGTTACTGCGTGGGACTAGCGGGAATGAGCAGTTCTTC; cdr3_aa: CASSQEVGLLRGTSGNEQFF
j_call: TRBJ2-3; v_call: TRBV28; clone_size: once; d_call: .; cdr3_nt: TGTGCCAGCAGCCCGAGGAGGGTAGATACGCAGTATTTT; cdr3_aa: CASSPRRVDTQYF
j_call: TRBJ2-7; v_call: TRBV4-1; clone_size: .; d_call: TRBD2; cdr3_nt: TGCGCCAGCAGCCAAGACCGGGGCGGGAGCTCCTACGAGCAGTACTTC; cdr3_aa: CASSQDRGGSSYEQYF
j_call: TRBJ2-7; v_call: TRBV6-1; clone_size: .; d_call: .; cdr3_nt: TGTGCCAGCAGTTATCAGGGTACCTACGAGCAGTACTTC; cdr3_aa: CASSYQGTYEQYF
j_call: TRBJ2-7; v_call: TRBV10-1; clone_size: .; d_call: TRBD2; cdr3_nt: TGCGCCAGCATAGGAGCTAGCGGGAATTACGAGCAGTACTTC; cdr3_aa: CASIGASGNYEQYF
j_call: TRBJ2-3; v_call: TRBV6-6; clone_size: once; d_call: .; cdr3_nt: TGTGCCAGCAGCCAGCCCGGCGCCAGGGGCACAGATACGCAGTATTTT; cdr3_aa: CASSQPGARGTDTQYF
j_call: TRBJ2-3; v_call: TRBV5-4; clone_size: .; d_call: TRBD1; cdr3_nt: TGTGCCAGCAGCCGGCCGGGACAGGGGATTGGTGATACGCAGTATTTT; cdr3_aa: CASSRPGQGIGDTQYF
j_call: TRBJ2-1; v_call: TRBV28; clone_size: .; d_call: .; cdr3_nt: TGTGCCAGCAGTTTTGACGAAAGCTCCTACAATGAGCAGTTCTTC; cdr3_aa: CASSFDESSYNEQFF
j_call: TRBJ2-1; v_call: TRBV5-6; clone_size: .; d_call: .; cdr3_nt: TGTGCCAGCAGCTCCACTCGACGGAAAACTGAGCAGTTCTTC; cdr3_aa: CASSSTRRKTEQFF
j_call: TRBJ2-7; v_call: TRBV6-1; clone_size: many; d_call: TRBD2; cdr3_nt: TGTGCCAGCAGTGAACTAGCGGGAGGGCACGAGCAGTACTTC; cdr3_aa: CASSELAGGHEQYF
j_call: TRBJ1-1; v_call: TRBV7-9; clone_size: .; d_call: .; cdr3_nt: TGTGCCAGCAGCACCCAAGGGAATATTGAAGCTTTCTTT; cdr3_aa: CASSTQGNIEAFF
j_call: TRBJ2-2; v_call: TRBV19; clone_size: .; d_call: TRBD1; cdr3_nt: TGTGCCAGTAGTAACCAATACAGGGGGCGCAGGGAGCTGTTTTTT; cdr3_aa: CASSNQYRGRRELFF
j_call: TRBJ2-7; v_call: TRBV10-2; clone_size: .; d_call: TRBD1; cdr3_nt: TGCGCCAGCAGTAACGCCGGGACAGGGTTCGAGCAGTACTTC; cdr3_aa: CASSNAGTGFEQYF
j_call: TRBJ2-7; v_call: TRBV28; clone_size: .; d_call: .; cdr3_nt: TGTGCCAGCACTGGTTACTCCTACGAGCAGTACTTC; cdr3_aa: CASTGYSYEQYF
j_call: TRBJ1-1; v_call: TRBV12-5; clone_size: .; d_call: TRBD1; cdr3_nt: TGTGCTAGTGGTTTGACAGGGGCCACTGAAGCTTTCTTT; cdr3_aa: CASGLTGATEAFF
j_call: TRBJ2-5; v_call: TRBV27; clone_size: .; d_call: TRBD1; cdr3_nt: TGTGCCACAGGAGAGGGGGCCTCCCAAGAGACCCAGTACTTC; cdr3_aa: CATGEGASQETQYF
j_call: TRBJ2-1; v_call: TRBV6-5; clone_size: .; d_call: .; cdr3_nt: TGTGCCAGCAGTTACACCCTAGGAGGGCGTCACAATGAGCAGTTCTTC; cdr3_aa: CASSYTLGGRHNEQFF
j_call: TRBJ1-1; v_call: TRBV9; clone_size: .; d_call: TRBD1; cdr3_nt: TGTGCCAGCAGCGCGACAGGGGAGGTGACTGAAGCTTTCTTT; cdr3_aa: CASSATGEVTEAFF
j_call: TRBJ2-1; v_call: TRBV9; clone_size: few; d_call: TRBD1; cdr3_nt: TGTGCCAGCAGCGAGGGACAGGGGGCAGTCGATGAGCAGTTCTTC; cdr3_aa: CASSEGQGAVDEQFF
j_call: TRBJ2-5; v_call: TRBV7-7; clone_size: .; d_call: TRBD2; cdr3_nt: TGTGCCAGCAGCTTGAGGCTAGCGGGAGCGAACCAAGAGACCCAGTACTTC; cdr3_aa: CASSLRLAGANQETQYF
j_call: TRBJ2-1; v_call: TRBV19; clone_size: many; d_call: .; cdr3_nt: TGTGCCAGTAGTATTGCGCGCGGCAATGAGCAGTTCTTC; cdr3_aa: CASSIARGNEQFF
j_call: TRBJ2-2; v_call: TRBV7-3; clone_size: few; d_call: .; cdr3_nt: TGTGCCAGCAGCTTAACACTCACCGGGGAGCTGTTTTTT; cdr3_aa: CASSLTLTGELFF
j_call: TRBJ1-1; v_call: TRBV19; clone_size: .; d_call: .; cdr3_nt: TGTGCCAGTAGTATAGATAGCTGGCCAGGGACTGAAGCTTTCTTT; cdr3_aa: CASSIDSWPGTEAFF
j_call: TRBJ2-7; v_call: TRBV11-2; clone_size: .; d_call: .; cdr3_nt: TGTGCCAGCAGCTTCCGCCCCCGTGGGAAGGTCCTTTACGAGCAGTACTTC; cdr3_aa: CASSFRPRGKVLYEQYF
j_call: TRBJ1-5; v_call: TRBV15; clone_size: .; d_call: .; cdr3_nt: TGTGCCACTGAGGACTCCAGTAGCAATCAGCCCCAGCATTTT; cdr3_aa: CATEDSSSNQPQHF
j_call: TRBJ1-2; v_call: TRBV28; clone_size: many; d_call: .; cdr3_nt: TGTGCCAGCAGTGGTGGGGCCTATGGCTACACCTTC; cdr3_aa: CASSGGAYGYTF
j_call: TRBJ1-1; v_call: TRBV15; clone_size: .; d_call: TRBD1; cdr3_nt: TGTGCCACCAGCATCCGGACAGGGGAGAACACTGAAGCTTTCTTT; cdr3_aa: CATSIRTGENTEAFF
j_call: TRBJ2-7; v_call: TRBV19; clone_size: .; d_call: .; cdr3_nt: TGTGCCAGTAGTATAATGCTGGACAGTCGCTACGAGCAGTACTTC; cdr3_aa: CASSIMLDSRYEQYF
j_call: TRBJ2-1; v_call: TRBV5-4; clone_size: .; d_call: .; cdr3_nt: TGTGCCAGCAGCTTCTCCGGGAACACCTACAATGAGCAGTTCTTC; cdr3_aa: CASSFSGNTYNEQFF
j_call: TRBJ2-1; v_call: TRBV6-5; clone_size: .; d_call: TRBD2; cdr3_nt: TGTGCCAGCAGTGTAGCGGGAGTCTACAATGAGCAGTTCTTC; cdr3_aa: CASSVAGVYNEQFF
j_call: TRBJ2-3; v_call: TRBV29-1; clone_size: .; d_call: .; cdr3_nt: TGCAGCGTTGATCCGGCAGATACGCAGTATTTT; cdr3_aa: CSVDPADTQYF
j_call: TRBJ1-4; v_call: TRBV5-8; clone_size: .; d_call: .; cdr3_nt: TGTGCCAGCAGCACTCGGACAGCTGTTAATGAAAAACTGTTTTTT; cdr3_aa: CASSTRTAVNEKLFF
j_call: TRBJ2-3; v_call: TRBV25-1; clone_size: .; d_call: TRBD1; cdr3_nt: TGTGCCAGCAGCCCAACGGGACAGGGGGTCACGGATACGCAGTATTTT; cdr3_aa: CASSPTGQGVTDTQYF
j_call: TRBJ1-2; v_call: TRBV30; clone_size: .; d_call: TRBD1; cdr3_nt: TGTGCCTGGAGGGGGACAGAGACTAACTATGGCTACACCTTC; cdr3_aa: CAWRGTETNYGYTF
j_call: TRBJ2-1; v_call: TRBV10-2; clone_size: many; d_call: .; cdr3_nt: TGCGCCAGCAGTGACGAGGTGGCCTCTGCCAATGAGCAGTTCTTC; cdr3_aa: CASSDEVASANEQFF
j_call: TRBJ2-3; v_call: TRBV7-9; clone_size: few; d_call: .; cdr3_nt: TGTGCCAGCAGCCCCGGTGGCACAGATACGCAGTATTTT; cdr3_aa: CASSPGGTDTQYF
j_call: TRBJ1-1; v_call: TRBV7-8; clone_size: .; d_call: .; cdr3_nt: TGTGCCAGCAGCTTACAGGAAGCTTTCTTT; cdr3_aa: CASSLQEAFF
j_call: TRBJ2-1; v_call: TRBV25-1; clone_size: .; d_call: TRBD2; cdr3_nt: TGTGCCAGCAGTATTATAGCGGGAGGGGGAAATGAGCAGTTCTTC; cdr3_aa: CASSIIAGGGNEQFF
j_call: TRBJ1-1; v_call: TRBV28; clone_size: few; d_call: .; cdr3_nt: TGTGCCAGCAGCTTATTGAACACTGAAGCTTTCTTT; cdr3_aa: CASSLLNTEAFF
j_call: TRBJ2-1; v_call: TRBV5-6; clone_size: .; d_call: .; cdr3_nt: TGTGCCAGCGTCAGGGACTTTGACAATGAGCAGTTCTTC; cdr3_aa: CASVRDFDNEQFF
j_call: TRBJ1-1; v_call: TRBV7-9; clone_size: .; d_call: .; cdr3_nt: TGTGCCAGCAGCCGAGGGAGAGAACACACTGAAGCTTTCTTT; cdr3_aa: CASSRGREHTEAFF
j_call: TRBJ2-2; v_call: TRBV11-3; clone_size: .; d_call: .; cdr3_nt: TGTGCCAGCAGCCCCCCGGACACCGGGGAGCTGTTTTTT; cdr3_aa: CASSPPDTGELFF